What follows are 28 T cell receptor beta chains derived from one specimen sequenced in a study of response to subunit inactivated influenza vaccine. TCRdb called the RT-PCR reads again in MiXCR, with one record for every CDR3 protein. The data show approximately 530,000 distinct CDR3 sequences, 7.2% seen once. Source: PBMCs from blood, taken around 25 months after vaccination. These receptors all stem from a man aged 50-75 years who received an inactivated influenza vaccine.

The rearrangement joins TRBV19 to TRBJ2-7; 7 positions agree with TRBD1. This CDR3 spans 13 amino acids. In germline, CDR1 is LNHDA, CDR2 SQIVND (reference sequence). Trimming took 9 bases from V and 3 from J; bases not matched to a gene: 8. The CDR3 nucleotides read TGTGCCAGCTCCGACAGGGCTTACTACGAGCAGTACTTC. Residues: CASSDRAYYEQYF.

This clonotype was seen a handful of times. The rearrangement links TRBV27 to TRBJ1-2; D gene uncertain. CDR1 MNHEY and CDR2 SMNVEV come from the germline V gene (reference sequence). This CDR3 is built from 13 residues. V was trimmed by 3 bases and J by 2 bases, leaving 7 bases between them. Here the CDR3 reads CASSFDGNYGYTF. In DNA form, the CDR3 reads TGTGCCAGCAGTTTTGACGGAAACTATGGCTACACCTTC.

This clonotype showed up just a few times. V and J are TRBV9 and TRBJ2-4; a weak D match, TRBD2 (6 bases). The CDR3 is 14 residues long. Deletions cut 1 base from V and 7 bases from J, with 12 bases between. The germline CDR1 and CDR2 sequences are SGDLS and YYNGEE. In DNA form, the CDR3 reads TGTGCCAGCAGCGTAAGTAGCGGTGTCAACATTCAGTACTTC. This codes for CASSVSSGVNIQYF.

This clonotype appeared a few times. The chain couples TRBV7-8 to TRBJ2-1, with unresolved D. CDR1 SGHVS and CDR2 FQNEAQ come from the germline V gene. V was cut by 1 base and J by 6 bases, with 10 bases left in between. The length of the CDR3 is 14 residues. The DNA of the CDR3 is TGTGCCAGCAGCTTAGTCCTCAGTTCCAATGAGCAGTTCTTC. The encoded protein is CASSLVLSSNEQFF.

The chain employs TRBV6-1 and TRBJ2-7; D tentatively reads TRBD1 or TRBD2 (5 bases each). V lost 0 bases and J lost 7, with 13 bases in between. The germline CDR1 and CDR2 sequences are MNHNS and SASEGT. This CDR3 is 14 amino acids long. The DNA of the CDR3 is TGTGCCAGCAGTGAAGCGCCGGGGCAGGCTGAGCAGTACTTC. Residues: CASSEAPGQAEQYF.

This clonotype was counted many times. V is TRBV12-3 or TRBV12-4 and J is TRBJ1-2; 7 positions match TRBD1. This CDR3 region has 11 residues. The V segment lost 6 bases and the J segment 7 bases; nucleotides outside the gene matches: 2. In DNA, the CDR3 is TGTGCCAGCAGGCACAGGGGTGGCTACACCTTC. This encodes CASRHRGGYTF.

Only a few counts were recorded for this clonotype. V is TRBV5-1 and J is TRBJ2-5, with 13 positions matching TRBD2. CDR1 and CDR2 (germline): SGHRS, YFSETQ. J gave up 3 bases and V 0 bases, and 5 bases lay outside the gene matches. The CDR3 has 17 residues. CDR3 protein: CASSLGSGTSGKETQYF. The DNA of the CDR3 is TGCGCCAGCAGCTTGGGATCCGGGACTAGCGGGAAAGAGACCCAGTACTTC.

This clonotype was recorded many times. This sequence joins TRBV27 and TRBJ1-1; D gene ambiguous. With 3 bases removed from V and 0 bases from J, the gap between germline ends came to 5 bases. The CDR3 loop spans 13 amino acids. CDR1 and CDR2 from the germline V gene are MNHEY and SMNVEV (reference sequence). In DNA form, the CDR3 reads TGTGCCAGCAGTTTTTGGATGAACACTGAAGCTTTCTTT. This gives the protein CASSFWMNTEAFF.

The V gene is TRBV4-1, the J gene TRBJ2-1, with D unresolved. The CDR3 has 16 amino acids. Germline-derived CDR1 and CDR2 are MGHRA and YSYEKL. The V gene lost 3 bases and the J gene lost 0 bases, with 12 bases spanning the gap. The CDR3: CASSHDHPSSYNEQFF. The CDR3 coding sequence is TGCGCCAGCAGCCACGACCACCCGAGCTCCTACAATGAGCAGTTCTTC.

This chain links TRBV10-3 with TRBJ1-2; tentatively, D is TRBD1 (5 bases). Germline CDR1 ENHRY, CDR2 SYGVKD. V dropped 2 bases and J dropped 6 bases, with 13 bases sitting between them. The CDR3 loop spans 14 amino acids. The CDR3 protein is CAISEDVRVDGYTF. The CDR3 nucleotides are TGTGCCATCAGTGAGGACGTCAGGGTGGATGGCTACACCTTC.

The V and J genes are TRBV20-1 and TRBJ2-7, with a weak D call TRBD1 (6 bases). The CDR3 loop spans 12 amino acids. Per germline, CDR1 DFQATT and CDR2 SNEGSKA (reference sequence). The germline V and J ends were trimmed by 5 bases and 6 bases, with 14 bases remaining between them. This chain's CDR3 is CSAQGIMGEQYF. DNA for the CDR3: TGCAGTGCTCAGGGGATTATGGGCGAGCAGTACTTC.

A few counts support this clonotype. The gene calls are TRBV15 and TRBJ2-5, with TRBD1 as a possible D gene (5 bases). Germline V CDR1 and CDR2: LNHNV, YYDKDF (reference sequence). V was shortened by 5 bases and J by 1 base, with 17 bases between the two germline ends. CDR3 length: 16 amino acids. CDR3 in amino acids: CATSSKRGRFQETQYF. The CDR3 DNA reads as TGTGCCACCAGCTCCAAAAGGGGAAGGTTCCAAGAGACCCAGTACTTC.

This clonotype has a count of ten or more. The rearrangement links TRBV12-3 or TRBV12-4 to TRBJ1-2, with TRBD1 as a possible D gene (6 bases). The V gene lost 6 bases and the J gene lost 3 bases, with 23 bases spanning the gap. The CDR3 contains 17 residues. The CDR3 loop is CASRRRGGGMDYYGYTF. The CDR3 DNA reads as TGTGCCAGCAGACGAAGGGGGGGCGGGATGGACTACTATGGCTACACCTTC.

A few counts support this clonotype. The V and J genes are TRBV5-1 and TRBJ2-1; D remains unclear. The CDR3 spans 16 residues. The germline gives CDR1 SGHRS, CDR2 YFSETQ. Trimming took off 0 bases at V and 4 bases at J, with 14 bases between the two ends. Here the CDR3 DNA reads TGCGCCAGCAGCTTGGGACCCGCGGAGTGGTACAATGAGCAGTTCTTC. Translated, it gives CASSLGPAEWYNEQFF.

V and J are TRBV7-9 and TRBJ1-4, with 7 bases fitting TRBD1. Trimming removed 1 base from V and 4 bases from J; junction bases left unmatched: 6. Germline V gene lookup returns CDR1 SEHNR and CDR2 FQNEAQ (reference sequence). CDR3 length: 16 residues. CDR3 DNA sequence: TGTGCCAGCAGCTTAGGTGACAGGGAGTTTAATGAAAAACTGTTTTTT. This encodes CASSLGDREFNEKLFF.

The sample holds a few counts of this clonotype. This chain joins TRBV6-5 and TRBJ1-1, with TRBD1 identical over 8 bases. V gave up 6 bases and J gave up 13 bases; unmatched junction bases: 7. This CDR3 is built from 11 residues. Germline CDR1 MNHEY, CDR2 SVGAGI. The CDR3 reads CASSPGQVVFF. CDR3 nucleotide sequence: TGTGCCAGCAGCCCGGGACAGGTCGTTTTCTTT.

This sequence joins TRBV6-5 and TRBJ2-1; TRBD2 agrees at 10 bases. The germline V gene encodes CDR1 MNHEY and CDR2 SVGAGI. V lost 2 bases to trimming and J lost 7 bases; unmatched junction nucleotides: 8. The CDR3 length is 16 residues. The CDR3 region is CASSYGLLAGKNEQFF. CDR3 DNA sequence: TGTGCCAGCAGTTACGGCCTACTAGCGGGAAAAAATGAGCAGTTCTTC.

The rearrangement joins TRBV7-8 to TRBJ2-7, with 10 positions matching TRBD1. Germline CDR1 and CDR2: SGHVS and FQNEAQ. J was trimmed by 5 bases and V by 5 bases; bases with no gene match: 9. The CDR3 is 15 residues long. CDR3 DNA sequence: TGTGCCAGCAGCGTCACGCCGGGACAGGGGAACGAGCAGTACTTC. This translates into CASSVTPGQGNEQYF.

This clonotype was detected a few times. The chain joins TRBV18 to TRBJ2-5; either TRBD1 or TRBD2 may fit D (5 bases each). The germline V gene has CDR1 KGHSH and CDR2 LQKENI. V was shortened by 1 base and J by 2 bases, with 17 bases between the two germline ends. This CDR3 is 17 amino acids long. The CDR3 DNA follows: TGTGCCAGCTCACCACATGCGCCGGGACCACTTCAAGAGACCCAGTACTTC. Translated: CASSPHAPGPLQETQYF.

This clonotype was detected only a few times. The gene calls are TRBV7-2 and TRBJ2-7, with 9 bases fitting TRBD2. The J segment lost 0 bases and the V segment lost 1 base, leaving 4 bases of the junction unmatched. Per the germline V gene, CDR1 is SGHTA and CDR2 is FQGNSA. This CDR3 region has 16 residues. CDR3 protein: CASSLDLTSGSYEQYF. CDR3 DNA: TGTGCCAGCAGCTTAGACCTGACTAGCGGCTCCTACGAGCAGTACTTC. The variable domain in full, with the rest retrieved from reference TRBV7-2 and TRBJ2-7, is GAGVSQSPSNKVTEKGKDVELRCDPISGHTALYWYRQSLGQGLEFLIYFQGNSAPDKSGLPSDRFSAERTGGSVSTLTIQRTQQEDSAVYLCASSLDLTSGSYEQYFGPGTRLTVT.

CDR3 nucleotide sequence: TGTGCCATCAGAGCCCCTAGCACAGATACGCAGTATTTT. Its translation: CAIRAPSTDTQYF. This sequence joins TRBV10-3 and TRBJ2-3, with D hard to call. The CDR3 spans 13 residues. Germline V gives CDR1 ENHRY, CDR2 SYGVKD. The V and J ends lost 6 bases and 0 bases respectively, with 7 bases between them.

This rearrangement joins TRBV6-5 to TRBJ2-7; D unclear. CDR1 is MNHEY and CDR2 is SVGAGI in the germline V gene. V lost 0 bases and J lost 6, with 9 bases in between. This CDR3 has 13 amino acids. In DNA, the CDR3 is TGTGCCAGCAGTTACTCGAGAGCTGCCGAGCAGTACTTC. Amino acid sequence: CASSYSRAAEQYF.

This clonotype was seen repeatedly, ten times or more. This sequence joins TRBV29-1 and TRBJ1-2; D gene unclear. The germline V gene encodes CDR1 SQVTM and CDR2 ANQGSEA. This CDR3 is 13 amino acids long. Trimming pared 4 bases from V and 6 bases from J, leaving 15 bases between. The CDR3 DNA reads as TGCAGCGTTGGAGATGTGGGAGTCCATGGCTACACCTTC. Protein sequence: CSVGDVGVHGYTF. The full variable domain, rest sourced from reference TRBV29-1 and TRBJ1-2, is SAVISQKPSRDICQRGTSLTIQCQVDSQVTMMFWYRQQPGQSLTLIATANQGSEATYESGFVIDKFPISRPNLTFSTLTVSNMSPEDSSIYLCSVGDVGVHGYTFGSGTRLTVV.

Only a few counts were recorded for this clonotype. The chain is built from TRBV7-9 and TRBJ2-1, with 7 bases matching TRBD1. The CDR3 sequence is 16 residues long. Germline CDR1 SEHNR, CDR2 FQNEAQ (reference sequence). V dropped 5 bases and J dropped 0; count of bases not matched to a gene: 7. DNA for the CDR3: TGTGCCAGCAGCCCACCAGGGGGTCTCTCCTACAATGAGCAGTTCTTC. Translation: CASSPPGGLSYNEQFF.

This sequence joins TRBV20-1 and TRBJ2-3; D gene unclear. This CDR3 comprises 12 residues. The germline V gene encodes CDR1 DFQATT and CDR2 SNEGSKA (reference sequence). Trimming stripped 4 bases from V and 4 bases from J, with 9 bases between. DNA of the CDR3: TGCAGTGCTATCTACAGATCAGATACGCAGTATTTT. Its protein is CSAIYRSDTQYF.

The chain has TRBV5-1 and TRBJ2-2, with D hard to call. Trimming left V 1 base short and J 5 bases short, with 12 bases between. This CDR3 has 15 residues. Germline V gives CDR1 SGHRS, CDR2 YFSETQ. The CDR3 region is CASSLSASATGELFF. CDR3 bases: TGCGCCAGCAGCTTGTCGGCTTCTGCTACCGGGGAGCTGTTTTTT.

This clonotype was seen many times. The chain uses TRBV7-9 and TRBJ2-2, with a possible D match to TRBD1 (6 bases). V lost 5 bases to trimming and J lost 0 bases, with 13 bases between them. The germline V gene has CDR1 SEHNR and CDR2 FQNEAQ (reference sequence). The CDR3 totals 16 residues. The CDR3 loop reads CASSPGQTTNTGELFF. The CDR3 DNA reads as TGTGCCAGCAGCCCAGGACAGACCACGAACACCGGGGAGCTGTTTTTT.

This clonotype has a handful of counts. CDR3 amino acids: CSANKIGGTDTQYF. The CDR3, as DNA: TGCAGTGCTAACAAAATAGGAGGCACAGATACGCAGTATTTT. The V call is TRBV20-1, the J call TRBJ2-3; D ambiguous. The germline V gene has CDR1 DFQATT and CDR2 SNEGSKA (reference sequence). V gave up 4 bases and J gave up 1 base, with 12 bases separating them. There are 14 residues in the CDR3.